Given below is one T cell receptor (beta chain) in context. The data belong to a study of blood T cell repertoires in COVID-19. Study-level information: Sources were T cells, B-cell-depleted T cells, or PBMCs; the material itself was cDNA or gDNA.

Clones were read by immunoSEQ multiplex PCR, and TCRdb kept only the in-frame ones, dropping some. The sample lists about 70,000 clones, roughly 86% occurring once. CDR1 SGHRS and CDR2 YFSETQ come from the germline V gene. After removal of 4 bases from V and 4 bases from J, the junction contained 8 bases not matched to a gene. The CDR3 spans 16 residues. What was sequenced was peripheral blood. The sequence derives from a man aged 35-49 years with COVID-19, enrolled during active disease. The chain recombines TRBV5-1 with TRBJ2-3; 11 positions match TRBD2. Written as DNA, the CDR3 is TGCGCCAGCAGCCCGAGGACTAGCGGGTTGTCAGATACGCAGTATTTT. Encoded protein: CASSPRTSGLSDTQYF.